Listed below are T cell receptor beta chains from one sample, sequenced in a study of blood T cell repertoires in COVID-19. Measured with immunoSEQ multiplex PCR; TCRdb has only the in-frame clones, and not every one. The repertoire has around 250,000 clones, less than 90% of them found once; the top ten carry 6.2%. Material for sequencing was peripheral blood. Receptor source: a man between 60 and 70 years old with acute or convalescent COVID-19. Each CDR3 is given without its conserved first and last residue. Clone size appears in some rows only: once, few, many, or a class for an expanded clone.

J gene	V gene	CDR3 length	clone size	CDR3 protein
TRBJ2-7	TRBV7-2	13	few	ASSLVVSGRAQQY
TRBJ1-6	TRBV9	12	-	ASSVVQSNSPLH
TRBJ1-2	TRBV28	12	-	ASSLQGAGYGYT
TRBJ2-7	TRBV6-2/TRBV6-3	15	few	ASSYPTGTGVDDEQY
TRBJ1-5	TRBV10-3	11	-	AIRQGPNQPQH
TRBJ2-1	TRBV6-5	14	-	ASSYGQTSGRGEQF
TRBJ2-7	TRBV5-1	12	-	ASSSQGAVYEQY
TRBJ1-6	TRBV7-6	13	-	ASSRDRGRDSPLH
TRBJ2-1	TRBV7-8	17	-	ASSLGRGLAGGEGNEQF
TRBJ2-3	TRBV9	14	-	ASSVGSLARADTQY
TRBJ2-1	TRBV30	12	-	AWSVRLIYNEQF
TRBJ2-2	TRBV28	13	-	ASSLDRSDTGELF
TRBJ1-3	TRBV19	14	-	ASRTGQGARGNTIY
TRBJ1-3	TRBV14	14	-	ASSRGQPSSGNTIY
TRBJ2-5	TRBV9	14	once	ASSVARQGGQETQY
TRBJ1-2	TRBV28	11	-	ASSTQGKGGYT
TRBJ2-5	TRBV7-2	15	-	ASSLGLAGEVGETQY
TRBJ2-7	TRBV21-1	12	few	ASQDEHQGHEQY
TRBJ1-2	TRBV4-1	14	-	ASSQDLGGQLYGYT
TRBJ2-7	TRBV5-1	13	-	ASSLDGLFSYEQY
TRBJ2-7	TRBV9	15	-	ASSVGIEGTGQDEQY
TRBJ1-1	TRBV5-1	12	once	ASSAGVANTEAF
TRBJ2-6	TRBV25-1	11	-	ATSVSGANVLT
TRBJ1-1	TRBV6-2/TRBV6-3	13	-	ASSYRGHQNTEAF
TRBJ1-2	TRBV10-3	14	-	AISESTGLMNYGYT
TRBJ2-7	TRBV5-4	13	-	ASSLDRGMVYEQY